The clone carrying this T cell receptor (beta chain) was seen only a few times. The data are from a study of regulatory T cells in long-lasting Graves disease. V was pared by 0 bases and J by 3 bases, with 9 bases of the junction left unmatched. The germline V gene encodes CDR1 SGHAT and CDR2 FQNNGV. CDR3 length equals 17 residues. With iRepertoire HTBI primers and Arm-PCR of CDR3 regions, TCR beta libraries were built. TCRdb redid the calling of the multiplex PCR reads with MiXCR, one entry per CDR3 protein. The sample includes about 660,000 distinct CDR3 sequences, 25% to 30% of them seen just once. Time point given: persistent/refractory GD, antithyroid drugs over 5 years with positive TRAb. From RNA extracted from PBMCs, the TCR library was made.

The chain carries TRBV11-2 and TRBJ2-7, with 9 bases that match TRBD1. The sequence came from a female donor with Graves disease. Sequenced here: peripheral blood mononuclear cells (PBMCs), sampled when the disease was refractory, from a patient treated with antithyroid drugs. In DNA form, the CDR3 reads TGTGCCAGCAGCTTAGATTTCACCGGGGACAGGGACTACGAGCAGTACTTC. It translates to CASSLDFTGDRDYEQYF.